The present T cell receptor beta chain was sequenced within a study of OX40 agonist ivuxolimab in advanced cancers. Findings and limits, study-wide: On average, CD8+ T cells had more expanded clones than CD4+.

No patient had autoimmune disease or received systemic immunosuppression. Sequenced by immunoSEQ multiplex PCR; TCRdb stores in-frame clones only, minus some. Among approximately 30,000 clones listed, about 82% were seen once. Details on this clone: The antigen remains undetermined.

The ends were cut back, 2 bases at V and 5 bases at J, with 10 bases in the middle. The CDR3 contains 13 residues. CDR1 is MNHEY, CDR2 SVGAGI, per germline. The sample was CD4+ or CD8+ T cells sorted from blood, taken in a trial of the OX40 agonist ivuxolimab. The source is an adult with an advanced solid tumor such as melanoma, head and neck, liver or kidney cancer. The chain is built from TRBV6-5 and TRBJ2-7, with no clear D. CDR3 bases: TGTGCCAGCAGTTACAACGACCACGACGAGCAGTACTTC. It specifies CASSYNDHDEQYF.